These 6 T cell receptor beta chains were sequenced from one sample in a study of CD4+ T cells in melanoma. Method: immunoSEQ multiplex PCR; TCRdb's copy keeps in-frame clones and lacks some. This table has some 50,000 clones, about 91% appearing once. The sequenced material came from peripheral blood. Source of these receptors: a human donor with melanoma.

The gene calls are TRBV29-1 and TRBJ2-1; either TRBD1 or TRBD2 may supply D (5 bases each). Trimming shortened V by 6 bases and J by 8 bases, and 20 bases separated the two germline ends. The CDR3 length is 14 residues. Germline assignment: CDR1 SQVTM and CDR2 ANQGSEA. In DNA form, the CDR3 reads TGCAGCGTGCTACACACCGGGACCATATATGAGCAGTTCTTC. Its translation: CSVLHTGTIYEQFF.

The chain carries TRBV6-1 and TRBJ2-7; 12 bases fit TRBD1. CDR1 MNHNS and CDR2 SASEGT come from the germline V gene. Unmatched junction bases numbered 7, after V lost 4 bases and J lost 3 bases. The CDR3 runs to 16 residues. This CDR3 reads CASSGGTGGPVYEQYF. In DNA form, the CDR3 reads TGTGCCAGCAGTGGGGGGACAGGGGGCCCCGTCTACGAGCAGTACTTC.

V usage is TRBV6-5 and J usage is TRBJ1-2; D not certain. Germline CDR1 reads MNHEY; CDR2 reads SVGAGI. Trimming stripped 3 bases from V and 4 bases from J, with 15 bases between. The CDR3 extends over 15 amino acids. Here the CDR3 DNA reads TGTGCCAGCAGTTATGTGAAGAACCGGAGCTATGGCTACACCTTC. Translating it yields CASSYVKNRSYGYTF.

V gene TRBV4-1 combines with J gene TRBJ1-6, with D tentatively TRBD1 (5 bases). The CDR3 spans 17 residues. Germline-derived CDR1 and CDR2 are MGHRA and YSYEKL. The V gene lost 2 bases and the J gene lost 17 bases, with 28 bases spanning the gap. The CDR3 loop reads CASSQPSGHNNSPGVHF. In DNA, the CDR3 is TGCGCCAGCAGCCAACCGTCCGGACATAATAATTCACCGGGGGTCCACTTT.

The V and J genes are TRBV19 and TRBJ2-3; 10 positions match TRBD2. CDR3 length: 14 residues. J lost 7 bases, V lost 4 bases, and 5 bases had no gene match. Germline V CDR1 and CDR2: LNHDA, SQIVND (reference sequence). CDR3 nucleotide sequence: TGTGCCAGTAGTACAAGGACTAGCGGTTATACGCAGTATTTT. This codes for CASSTRTSGYTQYF. Using reference TRBV19 and TRBJ2-3 for the parts outside the CDR3, the full variable domain is DGGITQSPKYLFRKEGQNVTLSCEQNLNHDAMYWYRQDPGQGLRLIYYSQIVNDFQKGDIAEGYSVSREKKESFPLTVTSAQKNPTAFYLCASSTRTSGYTQYFGPGTRLTVL.

With respect to this clone: Other nucleotide sequences from this sample produce the same CDR3. The J gene is TRBJ2-2, the V gene TRBV5-1, with D possibly being TRBD1 (5 bases). Trimming stripped 0 bases from V and 5 bases from J, with 8 bases between. The CDR3 totals 14 residues. From germline, CDR1 is SGHRS and CDR2 YFSETQ. The CDR3 is CASSLGQSTGELFF. The CDR3 bases are TGCGCCAGCAGCTTGGGACAGTCGACCGGGGAGCTGTTTTTT.